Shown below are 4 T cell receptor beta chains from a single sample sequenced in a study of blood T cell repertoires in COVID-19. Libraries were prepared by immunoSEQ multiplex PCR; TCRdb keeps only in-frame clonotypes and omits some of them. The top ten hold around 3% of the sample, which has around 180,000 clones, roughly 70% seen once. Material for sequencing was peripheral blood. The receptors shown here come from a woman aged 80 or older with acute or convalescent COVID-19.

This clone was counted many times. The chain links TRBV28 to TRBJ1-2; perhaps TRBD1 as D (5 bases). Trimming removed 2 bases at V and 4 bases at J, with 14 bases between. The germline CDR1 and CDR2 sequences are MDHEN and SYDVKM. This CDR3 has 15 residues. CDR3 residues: CASSLRELGPYGYTF. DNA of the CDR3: TGTGCCAGCAGTTTACGGGAGCTGGGGCCCTATGGCTACACCTTC.

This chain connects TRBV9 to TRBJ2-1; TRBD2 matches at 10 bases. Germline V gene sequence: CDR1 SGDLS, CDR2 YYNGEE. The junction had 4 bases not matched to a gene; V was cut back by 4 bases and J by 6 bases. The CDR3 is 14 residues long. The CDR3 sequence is CASSLGTSANEQFF. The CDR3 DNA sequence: TGTGCCAGCAGCCTCGGGACTAGCGCCAATGAGCAGTTCTTC. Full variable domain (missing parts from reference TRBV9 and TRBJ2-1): DSGVTQTPKHLITATGQRVTLRCSPRSGDLSVYWYQQSLDQGLQFLIQYYNGEERAKGNILERFSAQQFPDLHSELNLSSLELGDSALYFCASSLGTSANEQFFGPGTRLTVL.

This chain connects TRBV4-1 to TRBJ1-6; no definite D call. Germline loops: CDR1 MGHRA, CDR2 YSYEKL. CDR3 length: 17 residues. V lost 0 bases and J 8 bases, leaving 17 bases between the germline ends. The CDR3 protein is CASSQDFGDSGDSPLHF. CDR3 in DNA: TGCGCCAGCAGCCAAGATTTCGGAGACTCCGGGGATTCACCCCTCCACTTT.

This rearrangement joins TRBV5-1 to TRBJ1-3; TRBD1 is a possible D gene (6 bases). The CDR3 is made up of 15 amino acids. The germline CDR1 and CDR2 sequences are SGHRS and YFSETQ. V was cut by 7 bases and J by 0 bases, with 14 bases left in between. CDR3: CASRDGQYSGNTIYF. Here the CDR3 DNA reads TGCGCCAGCCGGGACGGACAGTACTCTGGAAACACCATATATTTT.